This T cell receptor beta chain was recovered during a study of blood T cell repertoires in COVID-19. Across the study: From T cells, B-cell-depleted T cells, or PBMCs came the material, which was cDNA or gDNA.

TCRdb keeps only in-frame clones here, not all; method: immunoSEQ multiplex PCR. Of a few hundred thousand clones detected, around 89% appear once; the ten largest clones hold approximately 4.3%. The CDR3 is 13 amino acids. The germline gives CDR1 ENHRY, CDR2 SYGVKD. V lost 8 bases, J lost 4 bases, and 11 bases lay in between. Participants, roughly 18 to 100 years old, spanned approximately 25 US areas. Sample: PBMCs or T cells enriched from blood (not recorded which). This sequence joins TRBV10-3 and TRBJ2-2; D might be TRBD1 (5 bases). The source of this sequence is a woman aged 18-29 years with acute COVID-19. This CDR3 reads CAIGQLSTGELFF. The DNA for the CDR3 is TGTGCCATCGGACAACTGAGCACCGGGGAGCTGTTTTTT.